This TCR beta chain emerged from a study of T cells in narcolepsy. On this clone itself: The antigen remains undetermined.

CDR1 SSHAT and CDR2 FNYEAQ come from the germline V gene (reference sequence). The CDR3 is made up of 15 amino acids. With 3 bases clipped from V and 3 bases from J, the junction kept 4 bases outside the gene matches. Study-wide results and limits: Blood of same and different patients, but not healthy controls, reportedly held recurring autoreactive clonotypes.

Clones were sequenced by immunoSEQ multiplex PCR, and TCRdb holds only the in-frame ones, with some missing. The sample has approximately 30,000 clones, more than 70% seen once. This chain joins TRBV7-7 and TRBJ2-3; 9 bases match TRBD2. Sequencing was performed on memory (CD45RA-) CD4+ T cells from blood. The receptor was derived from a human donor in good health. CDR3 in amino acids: CASSLAGGTTDTQYF. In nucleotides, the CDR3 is TGTGCCAGCAGCTTGGCGGGGGGGACGACAGATACGCAGTATTTT.